What follows are 4 T cell receptor beta chains derived from one specimen sequenced in a study of cytomegalovirus exposure and HLA in healthy donors. 60 Vbeta and 13 Jbeta primers were used in PCR. Clones were sequenced by immunoSEQ multiplex PCR, and TCRdb holds only the in-frame ones, with some missing. Seen here are about 140,000 clones, over 75% observed once, and the top ten hold approximately 2.3%. The specimen sequenced was PBMCs. The origin of the receptors is a male donor in good health and CMV-seronegative.

The genes are TRBV4-1 and TRBJ2-1; D is ambiguous. Germline V CDR1 and CDR2: MGHRA, YSYEKL. The CDR3 is made up of 12 amino acids. Trimming removed 4 bases at V and 6 bases at J, with 7 bases between. CDR3 in DNA: TGCGCCAGCAGCCGACCTAGCAATGAGCAGTTCTTC. Residues: CASSRPSNEQFF.

The rearrangement joins TRBV7-9 to TRBJ1-2; TRBD1 aligns across 7 bases. Germline V gives CDR1 SEHNR, CDR2 FQNEAQ (reference sequence). The CDR3 is 15 residues long. V was clipped by 5 bases and J by 4 bases; unmatched bases: 10. In DNA form, the CDR3 reads TGTGCCAGCAGCCAGAACTCCCAGGGGGTCTATGGCTACACCTTC. It encodes CASSQNSQGVYGYTF.

The CDR3 DNA reads as TGTGCCAGTAGTCTCACAGCGGGAGGTAAGAACGAGCAGTACTTC. Residues: CASSLTAGGKNEQYF. The V call is TRBV19, the J call TRBJ2-7, with 9 positions matching TRBD2. From germline, CDR1 is LNHDA and CDR2 SQIVND (reference sequence). The CDR3 totals 15 residues. The V segment lost 5 bases and the J segment 5 bases; nucleotides outside the gene matches: 10.

The rearrangement links TRBV4-2 to TRBJ2-7; TRBD2 matches at 9 bases. J lost 0 bases, V lost 4 bases, and 7 bases had no gene match. This CDR3 spans 16 amino acids. The germline V gene has CDR1 LGHNA and CDR2 YNFKEQ. For the CDR3, the DNA is TGTGCCAGCAGCCCTAGCGGGACAGCAAACTCCTACGAGCAGTACTTC. Translating gives CASSPSGTANSYEQYF.